This T cell receptor beta chain was identified during a study of cytomegalovirus exposure and HLA in healthy donors. General study points: The study found most TCR sequences rare, yet found some public TCRs in many donors. In vitro testing confirmed a few CMV-associated chains as specific for CMV antigens. Per published reports, the classifier diagnosed cytomegalovirus status with high specificity and sensitivity.

A remark on this clone: Its antigen is not known.

Germline-derived CDR1 and CDR2 are SGHDT and YYEEEE. CDR3 size: 13 residues. V trimming: 4 bases; J trimming: 4 bases; junction bases outside the gene matches: 3. The repertoire was sequenced with immunoSEQ multiplex PCR; TCRdb's copy has only in-frame clones and lacks some. The table lists 150,000 to 200,000 clones, 86% of them singletons. This rearrangement joins TRBV5-6 to TRBJ2-3, with TRBD1 matching 7 bases. The sequenced material came from PBMCs. The sequence was obtained from a woman between 18 and 29 years old in good health and CMV-seronegative. For the CDR3, the DNA is TGTGCCAGCAGCACCGACAGGGCAGATACGCAGTATTTT. Amino acid sequence: CASSTDRADTQYF.